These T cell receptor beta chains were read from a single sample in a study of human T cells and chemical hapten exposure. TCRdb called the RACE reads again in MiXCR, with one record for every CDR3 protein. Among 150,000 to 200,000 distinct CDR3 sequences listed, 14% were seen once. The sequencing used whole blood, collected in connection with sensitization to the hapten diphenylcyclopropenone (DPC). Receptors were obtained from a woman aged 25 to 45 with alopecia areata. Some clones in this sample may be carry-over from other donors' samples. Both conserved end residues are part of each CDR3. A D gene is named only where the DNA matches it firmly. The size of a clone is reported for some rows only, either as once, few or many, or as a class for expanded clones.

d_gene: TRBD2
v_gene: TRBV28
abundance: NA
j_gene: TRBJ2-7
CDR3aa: CATRRTSDYYEQYF
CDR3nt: TGTGCCACAAGAAGGACTAGCGACTATTACGAGCAGTACTTC

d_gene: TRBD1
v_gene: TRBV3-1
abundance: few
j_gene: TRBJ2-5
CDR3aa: CASSASTGAGETQYF
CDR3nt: TGTGCCAGCAGCGCCTCGACAGGGGCTGGAGAGACCCAGTACTTC

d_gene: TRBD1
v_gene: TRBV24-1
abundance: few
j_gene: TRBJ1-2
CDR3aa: CATSGRGQGGNYGYTF
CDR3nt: TGTGCCACCAGTGGCCGCGGACAGGGAGGCAACTATGGCTACACCTTC

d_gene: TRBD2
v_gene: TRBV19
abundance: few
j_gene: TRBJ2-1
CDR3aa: CASTQLMGRGISYNEQFF
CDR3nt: TGTGCCAGTACCCAATTGATGGGGAGGGGAATCTCCTACAATGAGCAGTTCTTC

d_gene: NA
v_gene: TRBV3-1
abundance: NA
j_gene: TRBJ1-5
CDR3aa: CASSRYGSNQPQHF
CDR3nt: TGTGCCAGCAGTCGTTACGGGAGCAATCAGCCCCAGCATTTT

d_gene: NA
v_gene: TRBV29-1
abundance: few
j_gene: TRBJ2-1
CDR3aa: CSVEREGSEQFF
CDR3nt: TGCAGCGTTGAAAGAGAGGGCAGTGAGCAGTTCTTC

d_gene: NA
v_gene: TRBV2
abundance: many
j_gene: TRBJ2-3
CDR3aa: CASSDPAGRTDTQYF
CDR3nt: TGTGCCAGCAGTGACCCGGCGGGCCGCACAGATACGCAGTATTTT

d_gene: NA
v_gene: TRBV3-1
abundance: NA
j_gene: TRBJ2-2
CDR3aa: CASSQGPPGTGELFF
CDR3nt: TGTGCCAGCAGCCAAGGGCCCCCGGGCACCGGGGAGCTGTTTTTT

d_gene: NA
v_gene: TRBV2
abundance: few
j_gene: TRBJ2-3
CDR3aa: CASRLRGLGTDTQYF
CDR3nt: TGTGCCAGCAGACTACGGGGTTTGGGCACAGATACGCAGTATTTT

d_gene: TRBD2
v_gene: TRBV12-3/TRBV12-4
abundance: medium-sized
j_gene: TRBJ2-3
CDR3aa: CASSLTSVMADTQYF
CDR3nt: TGTGCCAGCAGTTTAACTAGCGTTATGGCAGATACGCAGTATTTT

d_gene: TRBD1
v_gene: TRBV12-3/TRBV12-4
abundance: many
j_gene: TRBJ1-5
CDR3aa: CASSDRGQPQHF
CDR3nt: TGTGCCAGCAGCGACAGGGGTCAGCCCCAGCATTTT

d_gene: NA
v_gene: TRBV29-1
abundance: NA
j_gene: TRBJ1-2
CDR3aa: CSVDYGYTF
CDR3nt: TGCAGCGTGGACTATGGCTACACCTTC

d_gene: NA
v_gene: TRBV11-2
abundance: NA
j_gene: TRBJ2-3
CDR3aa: CASSPLGRVTQYF
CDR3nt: TGTGCCAGCAGCCCCCTGGGAAGGGTTACGCAGTATTTT

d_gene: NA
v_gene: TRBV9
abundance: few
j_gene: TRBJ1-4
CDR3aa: CASSESLNEKLFF
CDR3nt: TGTGCCAGCAGCGAGAGCTTGAATGAAAAACTGTTTTTT

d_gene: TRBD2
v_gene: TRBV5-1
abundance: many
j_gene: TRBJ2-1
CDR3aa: CASSSIGGATRSGGLSYNEQFF
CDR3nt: TGCGCCAGCAGCTCGATTGGTGGTGCAACACGGTCGGGAGGTTTATCCTACAATGAGCAGTTCTTC

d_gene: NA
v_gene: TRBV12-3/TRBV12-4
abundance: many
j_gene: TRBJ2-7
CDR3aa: CASRTGTPISEQYF
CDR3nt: TGTGCCAGCAGAACCGGGACCCCGATCAGTGAGCAGTACTTC

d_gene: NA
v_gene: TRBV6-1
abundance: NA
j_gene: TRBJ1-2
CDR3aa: CASSTRSRAYGYTF
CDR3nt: TGTGCCAGCAGTACCCGTAGCCGGGCCTATGGCTACACCTTC

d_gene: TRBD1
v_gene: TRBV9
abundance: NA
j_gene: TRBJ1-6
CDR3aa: CASSLPGGGSPLHF
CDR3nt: TGTGCCAGCAGCCTCCCCGGAGGGGGCTCACCCCTCCACTTT

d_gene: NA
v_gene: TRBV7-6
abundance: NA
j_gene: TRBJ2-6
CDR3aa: CASSLTDSSGANVLTF
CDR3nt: TGTGCCAGCAGCCTCACTGACAGCTCTGGGGCCAACGTCCTGACTTTC

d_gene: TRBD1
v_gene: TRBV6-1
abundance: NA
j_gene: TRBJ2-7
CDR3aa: CASSAIHGQGREQYF
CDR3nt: TGTGCCAGCAGTGCCATACACGGACAGGGCCGCGAGCAGTACTTC

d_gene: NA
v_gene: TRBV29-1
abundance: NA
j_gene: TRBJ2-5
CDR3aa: CSAQESSQETQYF
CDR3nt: TGCAGCGCCCAGGAAAGCTCGCAAGAGACCCAGTACTTC

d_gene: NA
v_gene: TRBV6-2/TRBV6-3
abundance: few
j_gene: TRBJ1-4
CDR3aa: CASRLGRMVVEKLFF
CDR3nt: TGTGCCAGCAGACTTGGACGTATGGTGGTTGAAAAACTGTTTTTT

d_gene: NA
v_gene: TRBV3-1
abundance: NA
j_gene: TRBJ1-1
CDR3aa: CASSHLTENTEAFF
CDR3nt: TGTGCCAGCAGCCACCTAACAGAGAACACTGAAGCTTTCTTT

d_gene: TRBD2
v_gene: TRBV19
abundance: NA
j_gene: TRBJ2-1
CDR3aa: CASSIDRKAGLPHYNEQFF
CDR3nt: TGTGCCAGTAGTATAGATCGAAAAGCGGGGCTTCCCCACTACAATGAGCAGTTCTTC

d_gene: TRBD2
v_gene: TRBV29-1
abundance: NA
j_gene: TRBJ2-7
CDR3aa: CSVEDNLAGMGEQYF
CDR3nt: TGCAGCGTTGAAGATAACCTAGCGGGAATGGGCGAGCAGTACTTC

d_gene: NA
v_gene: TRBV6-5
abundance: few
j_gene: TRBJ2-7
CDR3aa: CASSRPGSSSYEQYF
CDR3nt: TGTGCCAGCAGTCGCCCGGGCAGCAGCTCCTACGAGCAGTACTTC

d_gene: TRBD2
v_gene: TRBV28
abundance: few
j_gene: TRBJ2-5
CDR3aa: CASSPSGAGKQETQYF
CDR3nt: TGTGCCAGCAGCCCCAGCGGAGCGGGGAAACAAGAGACCCAGTACTTC

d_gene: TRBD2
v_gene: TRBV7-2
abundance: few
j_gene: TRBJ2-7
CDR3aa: CASSLTGLAGSSYEQYF
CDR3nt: TGTGCCAGCAGCTTAACCGGACTAGCGGGCAGCTCCTACGAGCAGTACTTC

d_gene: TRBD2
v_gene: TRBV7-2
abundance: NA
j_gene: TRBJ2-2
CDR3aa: CASSRTSGANTGELFF
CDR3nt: TGTGCCAGCAGCCGAACTAGCGGGGCGAACACCGGGGAGCTGTTTTTT

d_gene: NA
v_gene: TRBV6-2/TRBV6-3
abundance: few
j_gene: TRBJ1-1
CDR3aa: CASRPYMNTEAFF
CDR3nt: TGTGCCAGCAGACCCTACATGAACACTGAAGCTTTCTTT

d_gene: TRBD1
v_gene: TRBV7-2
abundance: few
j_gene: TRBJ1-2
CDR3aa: CASSFQGVYGYTF
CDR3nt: TGTGCCAGCAGCTTCCAGGGGGTCTATGGCTACACCTTC

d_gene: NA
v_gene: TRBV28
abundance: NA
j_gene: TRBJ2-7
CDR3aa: CATSTQNPFGEQYF
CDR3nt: TGTGCCACTTCGACCCAAAACCCGTTTGGCGAGCAGTACTTC

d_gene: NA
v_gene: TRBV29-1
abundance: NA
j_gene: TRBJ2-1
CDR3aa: CSVEGPSNEQFF
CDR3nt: TGCAGCGTTGAGGGCCCCTCAAATGAGCAGTTCTTC

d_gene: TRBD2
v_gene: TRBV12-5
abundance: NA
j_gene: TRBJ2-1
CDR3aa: CACARGSSYNEQFF
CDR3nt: TGTGCTTGCGCGCGGGGGAGCTCCTACAATGAGCAGTTCTTC

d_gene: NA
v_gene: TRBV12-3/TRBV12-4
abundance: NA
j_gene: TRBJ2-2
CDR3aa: CASSQRDTSGELFF
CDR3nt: TGTGCCAGCAGTCAACGGGACACCTCCGGGGAGCTGTTTTTT

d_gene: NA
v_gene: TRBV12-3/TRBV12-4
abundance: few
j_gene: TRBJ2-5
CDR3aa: CASRLGGIQETQYF
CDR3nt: TGTGCCAGCAGATTAGGTGGGATCCAAGAGACCCAGTACTTC

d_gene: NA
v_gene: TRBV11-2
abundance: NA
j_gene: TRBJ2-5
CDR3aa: CASSSEETQYF
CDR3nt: TGTGCCAGCAGCTCGGAAGAGACCCAGTACTTC

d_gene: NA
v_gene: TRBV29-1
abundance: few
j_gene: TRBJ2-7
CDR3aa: CSVAVIGTQNEQYF
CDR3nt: TGCAGCGTTGCGGTCATTGGGACACAGAACGAGCAGTACTTC

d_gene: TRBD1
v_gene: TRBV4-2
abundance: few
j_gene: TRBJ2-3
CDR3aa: CASSPGDRSFSDTQYF
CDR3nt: TGTGCCAGCAGCCCCGGGGACAGGTCCTTTTCCGATACGCAGTATTTT

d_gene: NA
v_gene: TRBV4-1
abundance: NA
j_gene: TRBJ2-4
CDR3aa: CASSSRSGPNIQYF
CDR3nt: TGCGCCAGCAGCTCGAGATCGGGACCCAACATTCAGTACTTC

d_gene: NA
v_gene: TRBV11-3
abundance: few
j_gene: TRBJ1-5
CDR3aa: CASSLDQAGESSQPQHF
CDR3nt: TGTGCCAGCAGCTTAGATCAGGCAGGGGAATCCAGTCAGCCCCAGCATTTT

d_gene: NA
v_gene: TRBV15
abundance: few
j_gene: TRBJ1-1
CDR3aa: CATSRGDGFAEAFF
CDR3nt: TGTGCCACCAGCAGGGGAGACGGTTTCGCTGAAGCTTTCTTT

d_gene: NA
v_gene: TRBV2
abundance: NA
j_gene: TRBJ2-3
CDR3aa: CASSLRGGSAQNTQYF
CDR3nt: TGTGCCAGCAGTCTAAGAGGAGGGAGCGCACAAAATACGCAGTATTTT

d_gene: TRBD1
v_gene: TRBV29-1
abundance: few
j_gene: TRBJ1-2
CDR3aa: CSVWTGANYGYTF
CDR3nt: TGCAGCGTTTGGACAGGGGCAAACTATGGCTACACCTTC

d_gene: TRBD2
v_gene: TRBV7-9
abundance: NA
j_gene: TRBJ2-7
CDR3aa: CASSLTLAGVGSDEQYF
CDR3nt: TGTGCCAGCAGCTTAACCCTAGCGGGAGTCGGGTCCGACGAGCAGTACTTC

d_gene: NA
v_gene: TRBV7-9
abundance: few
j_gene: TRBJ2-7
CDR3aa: CASSFGGIRYEQYF
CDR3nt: TGTGCCAGCAGCTTCGGAGGGATCCGCTACGAGCAGTACTTC

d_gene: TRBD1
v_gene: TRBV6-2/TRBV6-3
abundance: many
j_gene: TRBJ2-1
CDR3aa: CASSSRTGGLSYNEQFF
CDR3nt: TGTGCCAGCAGTTCCAGGACAGGCGGTTTATCCTACAATGAGCAGTTCTTC

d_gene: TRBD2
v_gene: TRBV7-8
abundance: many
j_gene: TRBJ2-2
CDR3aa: CASSPALAGETGELFF
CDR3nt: TGTGCCAGCAGCCCAGCACTAGCGGGAGAAACCGGGGAGCTGTTTTTT

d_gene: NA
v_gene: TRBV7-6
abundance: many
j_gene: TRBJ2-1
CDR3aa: CASSFTVSYNEQFF
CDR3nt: TGTGCCAGCAGCTTTACCGTCTCCTACAATGAGCAGTTCTTC

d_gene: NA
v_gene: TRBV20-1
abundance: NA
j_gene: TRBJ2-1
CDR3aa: CSATAEGPYNEQFF
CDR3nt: TGCAGTGCAACGGCCGAGGGGCCCTACAATGAGCAGTTCTTC

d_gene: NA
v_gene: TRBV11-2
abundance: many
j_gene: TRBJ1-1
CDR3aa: CASSFKGRAGAFF
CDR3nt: TGTGCCAGCAGCTTTAAAGGTCGGGCGGGAGCTTTCTTT

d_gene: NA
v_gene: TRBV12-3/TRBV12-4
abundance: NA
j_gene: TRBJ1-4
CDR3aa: CASRFHQSGWGEKLFF
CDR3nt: TGTGCCAGCAGGTTCCATCAGTCGGGATGGGGTGAAAAACTGTTTTTT

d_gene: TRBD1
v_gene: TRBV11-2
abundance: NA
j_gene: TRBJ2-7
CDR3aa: CASSVQGQDRTAEQYF
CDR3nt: TGTGCCAGCAGCGTACAGGGGCAGGACAGGACCGCCGAGCAGTACTTC